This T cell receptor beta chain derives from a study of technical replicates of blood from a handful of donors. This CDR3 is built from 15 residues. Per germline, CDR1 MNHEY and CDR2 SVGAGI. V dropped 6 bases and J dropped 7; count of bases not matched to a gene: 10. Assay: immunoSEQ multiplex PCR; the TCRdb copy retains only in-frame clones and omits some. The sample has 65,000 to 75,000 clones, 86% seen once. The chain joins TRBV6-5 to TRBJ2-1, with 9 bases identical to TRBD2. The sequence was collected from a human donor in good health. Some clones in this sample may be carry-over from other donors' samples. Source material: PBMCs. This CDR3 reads CASRSRRLAVNEQFF. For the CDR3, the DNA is TGTGCCAGCAGATCTCGTAGACTAGCGGTAAATGAGCAGTTCTTC.